Shown below are 31 T cell receptor beta chains from a single sample sequenced in a study of human T cells and chemical hapten exposure. Time point indicated: pre-sensitization, week 0. Treatment given: therapeutic diphenylcyclopropenone sensitization with weekly scalp DPC. TCRdb reprocessed the RACE reads via MiXCR and lists one record per CDR3 protein. The repertoire holds 250,000 or so distinct CDR3 sequences, with around 7.3% as singletons. This specimen consisted of whole blood, obtained in connection with sensitization to the hapten diphenylcyclopropenone (DPC). These receptor sequences come from a man aged 18 to 29 with alopecia areata. Some clones in this sample may be carry-over from other donors' samples.

This rearrangement joins TRBV9 to TRBJ1-6, with D maybe TRBD1 (5 bases). CDR3 size: 16 residues. Germline V gives CDR1 SGDLS, CDR2 YYNGEE. Trimming removed 1 base from V and 7 bases from J, with 15 bases in between. CDR3: CASSVLDGRANSPLHF. Here the CDR3 DNA reads TGTGCCAGCAGCGTACTTGATGGCAGGGCGAATTCACCCCTCCACTTT. Full variable domain (missing parts from reference TRBV9 and TRBJ1-6): DSGVTQTPKHLITATGQRVTLRCSPRSGDLSVYWYQQSLDQGLQFLIQYYNGEERAKGNILERFSAQQFPDLHSELNLSSLELGDSALYFCASSVLDGRANSPLHFGNGTRLTVT.

The sample holds many counts of this clonotype. The V call is TRBV2, the J call TRBJ1-1, with 10 positions matching TRBD1. CDR3 length: 18 residues. V shed 4 bases and J 0 bases; nucleotides not matched to a gene: 11. From germline, CDR1 is SNHLY and CDR2 FYNNEI. The CDR3 DNA is TGTGCCAGCAGTGTCCCGGGACAGGGGCCCCGCGTGAACACTGAAGCTTTCTTT. The encoded protein is CASSVPGQGPRVNTEAFF.

V is TRBV5-1 and J is TRBJ2-3; 8 bases are shared with TRBD1. The CDR3 is 16 amino acids. The V segment lost 5 bases and the J segment 0 bases; nucleotides outside the gene matches: 8. The germline V gene encodes CDR1 SGHRS and CDR2 YFSETQ. The CDR3 loop is CASRENTGGSTDTQYF. The CDR3, as DNA: TGCGCCAGCAGGGAAAATACAGGGGGAAGCACAGATACGCAGTATTTT.

This chain connects TRBV5-1 to TRBJ1-1, with D unclear. The CDR3 loop spans 14 amino acids. The germline V gene encodes CDR1 SGHRS and CDR2 YFSETQ. V was cut by 0 bases and J by 4 bases, with 10 bases left in between. The CDR3 sequence: CASSLEVAGTEAFF. The CDR3 DNA sequence: TGCGCCAGCAGCTTGGAAGTTGCGGGCACTGAAGCTTTCTTT.

V and J are TRBV28 and TRBJ2-6, with D unclear. V was pared by 3 bases and J by 2 bases, with 17 bases between. Germline CDR1 MDHEN, CDR2 SYDVKM. The CDR3 is made up of 18 amino acids. This CDR3 is CASSFDTALGTGANVLTF. Here the CDR3 DNA reads TGTGCCAGCAGTTTTGACACCGCACTGGGCACTGGGGCCAACGTCCTGACTTTC.

J is TRBJ1-2 and V is TRBV7-2, with 7 bases aligning to TRBD1. Per the germline V gene, CDR1 is SGHTA and CDR2 is FQGNSA. The trim removed 6 bases at V and 6 bases at J, leaving 7 bases unmatched. The CDR3 is 13 amino acids. CDR3 coding DNA: TGTGCCAGCAGACTGGACAGGAGAGATGGCTACACCTTC. Its translation: CASRLDRRDGYTF.

This clonotype was detected only a few times. This rearrangement joins TRBV7-2 to TRBJ1-5; possibly TRBD1 for D (6 bases). There are 17 residues in the CDR3. CDR1 and CDR2 (germline): SGHTA, FQGNSA. V lost 1 base and J lost 0, with 13 bases in between. The CDR3 coding sequence is TGTGCCAGCAGCTTAGGTCGGACAGATATTAGCAATCAGCCCCAGCATTTT. As protein: CASSLGRTDISNQPQHF.

The chain couples TRBV7-6 to TRBJ2-1; 8 bases map to TRBD1. V trimming: 2 bases; J trimming: 6 bases; junction bases outside the gene matches: 6. Germline V gene sequence: CDR1 SGHVS, CDR2 FNYEAQ. The CDR3 is made up of 15 amino acids. The CDR3 DNA is TGTGCCAGCAGCTTAATCTCCGACAGGGGCAATGAGCAGTTCTTC. The encoded protein is CASSLISDRGNEQFF. The whole variable domain, filled in from reference TRBV7-6 and TRBJ2-1, reads GAGVSQSPRYKVTKRGQDVALRCDPISGHVSLYWYRQALGQGPEFLTYFNYEAQQDKSGLPNDRFSAERPEGSISTLTIQRTEQRDSAMYRCASSLISDRGNEQFFGPGTRLTVL.

At least ten counts were recorded for this clonotype. This chain joins TRBV11-2 and TRBJ2-5, with D tentatively TRBD2 (5 bases). Germline V gives CDR1 SGHAT, CDR2 FQNNGV. CDR3 length: 16 residues. V lost 5 bases, J lost 2 bases, and 18 bases lay in between. Here the CDR3 reads CASSPRSLGKQETQYF. CDR3 DNA: TGTGCCAGCAGCCCACGATCACTAGGAAAACAAGAGACCCAGTACTTC.

This clonotype was observed a few times. The V gene is TRBV7-2, the J gene TRBJ1-3; D might be TRBD1 (6 bases). Per the germline V gene, CDR1 is SGHTA and CDR2 is FQGNSA. The CDR3 is made up of 15 amino acids. The ends were cut back, 5 bases at V and 4 bases at J, with 15 bases in the middle. CDR3 DNA: TGTGCCAGCAGCAGACGGACAGACGCGGGAAACACCATATATTTT. This gives the protein CASSRRTDAGNTIYF.

In its sample, this clonotype was seen a few times. The rearrangement links TRBV6-2 or TRBV6-3 to TRBJ2-1; no clear D. Germline V gene data show CDR1 as MNHEY and CDR2 as SVGEGT. CDR3 length equals 14 residues. V lost 6 bases and J 8 bases, leaving 17 bases between the germline ends. The CDR3 DNA reads TGTGCCAGCAGCCGGGCCCTCCCTGTCGATGAGCAGTTCTTC. This translates into CASSRALPVDEQFF.

This chain connects TRBV27 to TRBJ2-1, with 8 bases matching TRBD2. The CDR3 is 13 residues long. With V trimmed by 4 bases and J by 8 bases, 4 bases remained unmatched. Germline V gene data show CDR1 as MNHEY and CDR2 as SMNVEV (reference sequence). The CDR3 DNA reads as TGTGCCAGCAGTTCCCCGACTAGCGATGAGCAGTTCTTC. It codes for CASSSPTSDEQFF.

This clonotype was seen a few times. The rearrangement uses TRBV5-1 and TRBJ2-1; D is possibly TRBD2 (6 bases). Trimming removed 2 bases from V and 0 bases from J, with 9 bases in between. The germline V gene encodes CDR1 SGHRS and CDR2 YFSETQ. The CDR3 has 15 amino acids. The CDR3 reads CASSFTGDSYNEQFF. In DNA form, the CDR3 reads TGCGCCAGCAGCTTTACGGGGGACTCCTACAATGAGCAGTTCTTC.

This clonotype was observed many times. The chain employs TRBV7-2 and TRBJ1-5; 7 bases map to TRBD1. The CDR3 extends over 16 amino acids. The ends lost 5 bases at V and 1 base at J; junction bases unmatched: 8. Germline V gene lookup returns CDR1 SGHTA and CDR2 FQGNSA. The CDR3 DNA sequence: TGTGCCAGCAGCCTCGCAGGGGGACTGAGCAATCAGCCCCAGCATTTT. Amino acid sequence: CASSLAGGLSNQPQHF.

This clonotype was counted at least ten times. The junction departs from the called germline gene at one end, perhaps through a read error. This chain links TRBV28 with TRBJ2-7, with D possibly being TRBD1 (6 bases). Germline CDR1 reads MDHEN; CDR2 reads SYDVKM. CDR3 length equals 13 residues. The CDR3 nucleotides read TGTGCCAGCAGTTTCCCGTCGGGACAATCAGCCTGGTTC. This encodes CASSFPSGQSAWF.

This clonotype came up many times. This rearrangement joins TRBV20-1 to TRBJ1-6; TRBD1 matches 8 bases. The CDR3 contains 13 residues. V trimming: 4 bases; J trimming: 9 bases; junction bases outside the gene matches: 5. From germline, CDR1 is DFQATT and CDR2 SNEGSKA (reference sequence). CDR3: CSANTGGSSPLHF. CDR3 nucleotides: TGCAGTGCTAATACAGGGGGTAGTTCACCCCTCCACTTT.

This clonotype came up a few times. This rearrangement joins TRBV7-9 to TRBJ1-4; 9 nucleotides line up with TRBD1. Germline V gene lookup returns CDR1 SEHNR and CDR2 FQNEAQ (reference sequence). The CDR3 covers 15 residues. The trim removed 5 bases at V and 7 bases at J, leaving 8 bases unmatched. The chain's CDR3 is CASSTNRGPGEKLFF. The CDR3, as DNA: TGTGCCAGCAGCACCAACAGGGGGCCAGGTGAAAAACTGTTTTTT.

This chain links TRBV13 with TRBJ2-7; D perhaps matches TRBD2 (6 bases). V was shortened by 5 bases and J by 1 base, with 12 bases between the two germline ends. The CDR3 is 14 amino acids. The germline gives CDR1 PRHDT, CDR2 FYEKMQ (reference sequence). The CDR3 region is CASSAGRPSYEQYF. CDR3 in DNA: TGTGCCAGCAGCGCGGGACGTCCGTCCTACGAGCAGTACTTC.

DNA of the CDR3: TGTGCCAGCAGACGGACAGGGCGTGGAGCTTTCTTT. Its protein is CASRRTGRGAFF. The rearrangement joins TRBV7-9 to TRBJ1-1; 8 bases fit TRBD1. Germline trimming cut 6 bases from V and 10 bases from J; bases unmatched to any gene: 7. CDR3 length equals 12 residues. CDR1 SEHNR and CDR2 FQNEAQ come from the germline V gene (reference sequence).

This clonotype was seen repeatedly, ten times or more. The chain has TRBV6-5 and TRBJ1-6; 7 bases fit TRBD1. V shed 5 bases and J 5 bases; nucleotides not matched to a gene: 6. CDR1 and CDR2 (germline): MNHEY, SVGAGI. The CDR3 runs 15 residues. This CDR3 is CASSESGGNNSPLHF. CDR3 DNA: TGTGCCAGCAGTGAATCAGGGGGAAATAATTCACCCCTCCACTTT.

The genes are TRBV5-6 and TRBJ2-7, with a weak D call TRBD1 (6 bases). Germline CDR1 is SGHDT and CDR2 is YYEEEE. With 2 bases removed from V and 1 base from J, the gap between germline ends came to 10 bases. The CDR3 has 14 residues. CDR3 loop: CASSLWTVSYEQYF. CDR3 DNA sequence: TGTGCCAGCAGCTTATGGACAGTTTCCTACGAGCAGTACTTC.

This clonotype was found a few times. V gene TRBV29-1 combines with J gene TRBJ2-5; D gene unclear. Germline V CDR1 and CDR2: SQVTM, ANQGSEA. The CDR3 length is 15 residues. The V end lost 3 bases, the J end lost 4 bases, and 18 bases lay between the germline ends. The CDR3 protein is CSVDSRVYFRETQYF. The DNA of the CDR3 is TGCAGCGTTGATAGTCGGGTTTATTTTAGAGAGACCCAGTACTTC.

There are a few counts of this clonotype. The J gene is TRBJ2-7, the V gene TRBV12-3 or TRBV12-4; 9 bases fit TRBD1. Trimming cost V 5 bases and J 6 bases; bases outside gene matches: 17. This CDR3 has 17 amino acids. The CDR3 region is CASSTPRDREGNLEQYF. The DNA for the CDR3 is TGTGCCAGCAGTACCCCACGGGACAGGGAGGGGAACCTCGAGCAGTACTTC.

This clonotype was seen only a few times. The CDR3 nucleotides are TGCAGCGTTGAAGAGAGACAGGGGACGGAGACCCAGTACTTC. The encoded protein is CSVEERQGTETQYF. The chain links TRBV29-1 to TRBJ2-5; the match to TRBD1 covers 8 bases. From germline, CDR1 is SQVTM and CDR2 ANQGSEA. The CDR3 spans 14 residues. The junction had 5 bases not matched to a gene; V was cut back by 0 bases and J by 5 bases.

This clonotype has only a few counts. Written as DNA, the CDR3 is TGCGCCAGCACCCGACAGGGCACAGATACGCAGTATTTT. It translates to CASTRQGTDTQYF. The J gene is TRBJ2-3, the V gene TRBV10-2, with a possible D match to TRBD1 (6 bases). In germline, CDR1 is WSHSY, CDR2 SAAADI. Trimming took 7 bases from V and 1 from J, leaving 9 bases between them. The CDR3 loop spans 13 amino acids.

This clonotype was seen ten or more times. The chain has TRBV27 and TRBJ1-2; 9 bases are shared with TRBD1. Trimming removed 6 bases from V and 8 bases from J; junction bases left unmatched: 16. The CDR3 has 16 residues. The germline CDR1 and CDR2 sequences are MNHEY and SMNVEV (reference sequence). CDR3 loop: CASSPIPGQGVQGYTF. The CDR3 DNA reads as TGTGCCAGCAGCCCTATCCCGGGACAGGGAGTGCAGGGCTACACCTTC.

V gene TRBV12-5 combines with J gene TRBJ1-1; 7 positions agree with TRBD1. The CDR3 has 15 residues. Germline V gene data show CDR1 as LGHNT and CDR2 as FRNRAP. With V trimmed by 0 bases and J by 4 bases, 5 bases remained unmatched. Here the CDR3 reads CASGLVRAGGTEAFF. The CDR3, as DNA: TGTGCTAGTGGTTTGGTAAGGGCAGGGGGCACTGAAGCTTTCTTT.

This clonotype was detected a few times. The chain couples TRBV11-2 to TRBJ2-3, with D possibly TRBD2 on 6 matching bases. The length of the CDR3 is 15 residues. Trimming pared 7 bases from V and 2 bases from J, leaving 16 bases between. CDR1 and CDR2 from the germline V gene are SGHAT and FQNNGV. CDR3 amino acids: CASTSRDSFTDTQYF. CDR3 DNA: TGTGCCAGCACCTCCCGGGACTCCTTCACAGATACGCAGTATTTT.

A few counts support this clonotype. The V and J genes are TRBV4-3 and TRBJ2-3; D might be TRBD1 or TRBD2, each matching 5 bases. This CDR3 is built from 15 residues. The V end lost 8 bases, the J end lost 0 bases, and 15 bases lay between the germline ends. Germline assignment: CDR1 LGHNA and CDR2 YSLEER. The CDR3 reads CASARDASSTDTQYF. The CDR3 DNA is TGCGCCAGCGCTAGGGACGCCTCTAGCACAGATACGCAGTATTTT.

The chain employs TRBV6-1 and TRBJ2-7; D ambiguous. The CDR3 contains 11 residues. Trimming shortened V by 2 bases and J by 5 bases, and 4 bases separated the two germline ends. CDR1 and CDR2 from the germline V gene are MNHNS and SASEGT. CDR3 nucleotide sequence: TGTGCCAGCAGTGAACCTGACGAGCAGTACTTC. This gives the protein CASSEPDEQYF.

This clonotype has more than one count but fewer than ten. This chain links TRBV5-1 with TRBJ2-5, with TRBD1 as a possible D gene (5 bases). This CDR3 comprises 15 residues. Germline V gene data show CDR1 as SGHRS and CDR2 as YFSETQ. Trimming removed 1 base from V and 0 bases from J, with 10 bases in between. The CDR3: CASSLQSGYQETQYF. The CDR3 nucleotides read TGCGCCAGCAGCTTGCAGTCAGGGTACCAAGAGACCCAGTACTTC.